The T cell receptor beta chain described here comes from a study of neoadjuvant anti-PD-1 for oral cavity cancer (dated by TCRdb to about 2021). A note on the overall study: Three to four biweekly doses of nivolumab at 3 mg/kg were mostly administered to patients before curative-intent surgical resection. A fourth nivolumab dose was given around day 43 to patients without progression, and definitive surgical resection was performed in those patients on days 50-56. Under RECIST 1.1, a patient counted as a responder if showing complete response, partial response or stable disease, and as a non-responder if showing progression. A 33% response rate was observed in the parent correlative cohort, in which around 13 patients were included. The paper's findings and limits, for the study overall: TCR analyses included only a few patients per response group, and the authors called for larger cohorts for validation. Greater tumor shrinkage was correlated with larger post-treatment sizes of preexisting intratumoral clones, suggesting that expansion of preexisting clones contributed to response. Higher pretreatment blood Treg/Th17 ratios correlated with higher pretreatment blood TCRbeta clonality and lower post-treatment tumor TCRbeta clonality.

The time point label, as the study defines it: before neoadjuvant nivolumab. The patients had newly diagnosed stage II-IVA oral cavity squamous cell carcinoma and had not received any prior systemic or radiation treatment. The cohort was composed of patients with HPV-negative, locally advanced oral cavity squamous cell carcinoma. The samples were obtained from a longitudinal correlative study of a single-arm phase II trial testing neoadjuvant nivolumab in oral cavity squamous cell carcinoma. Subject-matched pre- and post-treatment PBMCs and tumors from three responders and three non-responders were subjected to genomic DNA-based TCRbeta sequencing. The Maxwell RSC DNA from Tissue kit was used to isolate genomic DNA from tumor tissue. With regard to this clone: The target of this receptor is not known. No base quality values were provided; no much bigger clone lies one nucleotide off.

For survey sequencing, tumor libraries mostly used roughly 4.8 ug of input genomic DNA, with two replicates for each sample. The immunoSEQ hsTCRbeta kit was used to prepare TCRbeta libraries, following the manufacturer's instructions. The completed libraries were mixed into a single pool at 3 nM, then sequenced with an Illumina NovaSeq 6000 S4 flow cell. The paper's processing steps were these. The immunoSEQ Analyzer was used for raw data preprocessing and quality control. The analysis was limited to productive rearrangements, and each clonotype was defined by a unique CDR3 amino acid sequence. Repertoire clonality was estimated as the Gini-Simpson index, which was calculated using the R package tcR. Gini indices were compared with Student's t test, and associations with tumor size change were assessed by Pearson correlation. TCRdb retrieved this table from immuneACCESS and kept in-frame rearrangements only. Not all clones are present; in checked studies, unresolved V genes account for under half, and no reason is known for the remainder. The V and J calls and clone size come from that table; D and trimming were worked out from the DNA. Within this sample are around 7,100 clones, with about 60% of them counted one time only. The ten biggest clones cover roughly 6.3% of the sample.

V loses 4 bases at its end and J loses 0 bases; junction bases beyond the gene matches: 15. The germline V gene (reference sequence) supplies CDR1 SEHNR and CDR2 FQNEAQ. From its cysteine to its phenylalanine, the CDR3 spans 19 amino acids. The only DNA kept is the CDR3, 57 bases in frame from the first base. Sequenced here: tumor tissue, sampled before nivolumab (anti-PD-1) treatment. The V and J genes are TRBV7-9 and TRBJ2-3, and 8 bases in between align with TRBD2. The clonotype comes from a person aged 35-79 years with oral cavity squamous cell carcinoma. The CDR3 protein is CASSYPPAGGSSSTDTQYF. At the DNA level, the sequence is TGTGCCAGCAGCTATCCTCCGGCGGGGGGCTCCTCTAGCACAGATACGCAGTATTTT. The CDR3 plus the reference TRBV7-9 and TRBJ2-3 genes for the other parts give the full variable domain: DTGVSQNPRHKITKRGQNVTFRCDPISEHNRLYWYRQTLGQGPEFLTYFQNEAQLEKSRLLSDRFSAERPKGSFSTLEIQRTEQGDSAMYLCASSYPPAGGSSSTDTQYFGPGTRLTVL.